The clone carrying this T cell receptor (beta chain) has just one count. Authors' analysis steps: Amplification from reference gene primers served as the basis for estimated nucleated cell counts. Repertoires were generated with immunoSEQ multiplex PCR, while TCRdb's copy carries only in-frame clones and drops some. V, J and clone size reflect that table, while D and trimming were determined from the DNA. The data show around 200,000 clones, around 79% seen once. Germline-derived CDR1 and CDR2 are SGHTA and FQGNSA. J was trimmed by 7 bases and V by 3 bases; bases with no gene match: 8. The CDR3 extends over 14 amino acids. This entry is derived from a study of blood T cell repertoires in COVID-19. Overall study context: COVID-19 samples from acute and convalescent phases originated in the United States, Italy and Spain. From T cells, B-cell-depleted T cells, or PBMCs came the material, which was cDNA or gDNA.

The sequenced sample was peripheral blood. The gene calls are TRBV7-2 and TRBJ1-2; TRBD1 matches at 7 bases. This sequence was found in a woman between 45 and 65 years old with acute or convalescent COVID-19. The CDR3 region is CASSFHGTDAGYTF. DNA of the CDR3: TGTGCCAGCAGCTTCCACGGGACAGATGCTGGCTACACCTTC.